This T cell receptor (beta chain) was recovered during a study of blood T cell repertoires in COVID-19. In the study overall: Samples taken during acute and convalescent COVID-19 were collected in the United States, Italy and Spain.

Here immunoSEQ multiplex PCR was the method, and the copy in TCRdb shows in-frame clones only, minus some. Among 250,000 to 350,000 clones listed, about 88% were seen once. V gave up 6 bases and J gave up 8 bases; unmatched junction bases: 4. The CDR3 has 12 residues. The receptor's source is a human donor with COVID-19, enrolled during active disease. The donor label of this sample is uncertain. The sequencing sample was made of peripheral blood. The chain carries TRBV12-3 or TRBV12-4 and TRBJ2-1, with 7 positions matching TRBD2. In nucleotides, the CDR3 is TGTGCCAGCAGAGCGACTAGCCATGAGCAGTTCTTC. This encodes CASRATSHEQFF.